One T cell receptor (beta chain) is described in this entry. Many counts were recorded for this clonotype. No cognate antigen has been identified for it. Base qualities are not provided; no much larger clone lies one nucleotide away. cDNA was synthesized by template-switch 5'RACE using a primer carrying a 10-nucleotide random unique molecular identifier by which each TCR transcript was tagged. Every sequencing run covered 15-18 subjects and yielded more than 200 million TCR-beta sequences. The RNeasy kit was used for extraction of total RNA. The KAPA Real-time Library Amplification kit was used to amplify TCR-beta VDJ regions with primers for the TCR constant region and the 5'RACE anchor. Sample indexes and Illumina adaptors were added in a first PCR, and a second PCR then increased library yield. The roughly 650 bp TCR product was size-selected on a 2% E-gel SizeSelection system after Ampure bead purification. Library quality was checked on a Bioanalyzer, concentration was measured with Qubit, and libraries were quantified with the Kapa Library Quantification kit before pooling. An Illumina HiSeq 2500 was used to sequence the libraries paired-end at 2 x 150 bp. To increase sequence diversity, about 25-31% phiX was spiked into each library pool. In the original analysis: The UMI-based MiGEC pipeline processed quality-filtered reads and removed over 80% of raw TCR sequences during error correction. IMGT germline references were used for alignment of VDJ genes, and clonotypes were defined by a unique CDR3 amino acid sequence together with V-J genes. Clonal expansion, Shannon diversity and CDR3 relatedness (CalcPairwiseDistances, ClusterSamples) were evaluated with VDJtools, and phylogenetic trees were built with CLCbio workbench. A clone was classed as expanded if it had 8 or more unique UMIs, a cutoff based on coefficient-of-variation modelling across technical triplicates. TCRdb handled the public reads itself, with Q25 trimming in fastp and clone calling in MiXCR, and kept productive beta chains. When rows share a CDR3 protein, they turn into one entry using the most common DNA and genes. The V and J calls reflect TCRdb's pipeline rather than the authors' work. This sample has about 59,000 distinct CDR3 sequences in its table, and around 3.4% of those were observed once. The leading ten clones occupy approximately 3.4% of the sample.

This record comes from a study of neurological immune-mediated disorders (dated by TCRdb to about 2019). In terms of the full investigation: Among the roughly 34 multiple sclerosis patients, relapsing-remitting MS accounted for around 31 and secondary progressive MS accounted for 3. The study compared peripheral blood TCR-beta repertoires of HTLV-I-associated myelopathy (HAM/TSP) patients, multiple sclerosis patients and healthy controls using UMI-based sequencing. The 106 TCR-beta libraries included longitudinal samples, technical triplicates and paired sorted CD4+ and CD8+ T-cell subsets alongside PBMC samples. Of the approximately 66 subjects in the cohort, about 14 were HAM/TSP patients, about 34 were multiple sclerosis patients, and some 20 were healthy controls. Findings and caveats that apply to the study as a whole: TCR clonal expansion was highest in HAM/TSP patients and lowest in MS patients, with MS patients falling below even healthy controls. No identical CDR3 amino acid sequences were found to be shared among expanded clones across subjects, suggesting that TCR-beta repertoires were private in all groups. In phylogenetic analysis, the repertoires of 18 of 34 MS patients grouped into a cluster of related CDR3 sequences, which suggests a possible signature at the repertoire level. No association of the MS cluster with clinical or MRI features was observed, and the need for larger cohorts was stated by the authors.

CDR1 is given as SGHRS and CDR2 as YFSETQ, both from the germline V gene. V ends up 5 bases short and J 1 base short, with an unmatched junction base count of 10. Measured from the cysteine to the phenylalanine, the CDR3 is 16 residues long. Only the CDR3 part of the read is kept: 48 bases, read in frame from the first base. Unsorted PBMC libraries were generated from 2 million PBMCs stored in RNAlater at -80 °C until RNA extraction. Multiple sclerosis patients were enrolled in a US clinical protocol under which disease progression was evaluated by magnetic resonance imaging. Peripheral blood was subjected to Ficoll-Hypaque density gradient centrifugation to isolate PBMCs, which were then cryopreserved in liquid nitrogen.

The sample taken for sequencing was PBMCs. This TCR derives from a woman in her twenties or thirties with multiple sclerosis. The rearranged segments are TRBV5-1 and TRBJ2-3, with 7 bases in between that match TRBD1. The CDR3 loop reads CASRETGSPGTDTQYF. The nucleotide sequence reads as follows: TGCGCCAGCAGGGAGACAGGGAGCCCTGGCACAGATACGCAGTATTTT. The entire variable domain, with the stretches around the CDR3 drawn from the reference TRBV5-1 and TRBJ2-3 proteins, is KAGVTQTPRYLIKTRGQQVTLSCSPISGHRSVSWYQQTPGQGLQFLFEYFSETQRNKGNFPGRFSGRQFSNSRSEMNVSTLELGDSALYLCASRETGSPGTDTQYFGPGTRLTVL.